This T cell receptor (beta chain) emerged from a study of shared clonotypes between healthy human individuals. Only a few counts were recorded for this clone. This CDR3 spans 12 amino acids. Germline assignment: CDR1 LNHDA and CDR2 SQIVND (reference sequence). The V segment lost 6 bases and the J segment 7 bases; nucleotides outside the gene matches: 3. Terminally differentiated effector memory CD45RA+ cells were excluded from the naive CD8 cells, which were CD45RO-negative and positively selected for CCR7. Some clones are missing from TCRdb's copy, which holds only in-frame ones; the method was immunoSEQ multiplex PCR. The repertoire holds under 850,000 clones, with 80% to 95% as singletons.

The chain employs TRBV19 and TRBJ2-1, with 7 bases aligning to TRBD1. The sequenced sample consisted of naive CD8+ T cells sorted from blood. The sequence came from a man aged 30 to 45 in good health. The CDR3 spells CASRTGSNEQFF. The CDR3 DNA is TGTGCCAGTAGGACAGGGTCGAATGAGCAGTTCTTC.